Described below is a single T cell receptor beta chain sequence and its context. Libraries were prepared by immunoSEQ multiplex PCR; TCRdb keeps only in-frame clonotypes and omits some of them. Of 70,000 to 100,000 clones in the sample, 88% were seen once. The record originates from a study of identifying expanded T cells in peripheral blood. Germline CDR1 MDHEN, CDR2 SYDVKM. V lost 6 bases to trimming and J lost 1 base, with 16 bases between them. The CDR3 length is 16 residues. Healthy donors had no documented immune events, such as infections, while sampled. The material sequenced was blood. J is TRBJ1-5 and V is TRBV28, with D possibly TRBD1 on 5 matching bases. This TCR was sampled from a person aged 18 to 70 in good health. DNA for the CDR3: TGTGCCAGCAGCCCTCAGGGATTTTGGAGCAATCAGCCCCAGCATTTT. This encodes CASSPQGFWSNQPQHF. Together with reference TRBV28 and TRBJ1-5, the CDR3 gives the full variable domain: DVKVTQSSRYLVKRTGEKVFLECVQDMDHENMFWYRQDPGLGLRLIYFSYDVKMKEKGDIPEGYSVSREKKERFSLILESASTNQTSMYLCASSPQGFWSNQPQHFGDGTRLSIL.